This entry features one T cell receptor beta chain sequence. In the original workflow: Nucleated cell counts were estimated from reference gene primer amplification. Clones were sequenced by immunoSEQ multiplex PCR, and TCRdb holds only the in-frame ones, with some missing. Clone size and V and J calls were adopted from that table, with D and trimming inferred from the DNA. The sample has about 120,000 clones, 70% to 90% seen once. Germline V CDR1 and CDR2: MRHNA, SNTAGT. The CDR3 is made up of 18 amino acids. The ends were cut back, 7 bases at V and 0 bases at J, with 22 bases in the middle. This specimen comes from a study of blood T cell repertoires in COVID-19. In the study overall: Material from acute and convalescent COVID-19 was sourced from the United States, Italy and Spain.

Sequenced sample: peripheral blood. This chain links TRBV6-4 with TRBJ1-5; possible D gene TRBD1, 5 bases. This TCR came from a woman older than 75 with acute or convalescent COVID-19. CDR3 coding DNA: TGTGCCAGCAACCAAAACTCGCGGGACGCGGATAGCAATCAGCCCCAGCATTTT. Residues: CASNQNSRDADSNQPQHF.